What follows describes a single T cell receptor beta chain. Primers: 60 Vbeta forward and 13 Jbeta reverse. Sequenced by immunoSEQ multiplex PCR; TCRdb stores in-frame clones only, minus some. The sample has around 200,000 clones; roughly 79% are singletons. The junction had 2 bases not matched to a gene; V was cut back by 0 bases and J by 3 bases. The length of the CDR3 is 15 residues. Germline V lookup: CDR1 SGHRS, CDR2 YFSETQ. This specimen comes from a study of cytomegalovirus exposure and HLA in healthy donors. The sequenced material came from PBMCs. This sequence joins TRBV5-1 and TRBJ2-1, with 8 nucleotides matching TRBD2. The sequence came from a man between 18 and 35 years old in good health and CMV-seronegative. The CDR3 here is CASSLVRGVYNEQFF. The CDR3 DNA sequence: TGCGCCAGCAGCTTGGTGCGGGGGGTCTACAATGAGCAGTTCTTC.